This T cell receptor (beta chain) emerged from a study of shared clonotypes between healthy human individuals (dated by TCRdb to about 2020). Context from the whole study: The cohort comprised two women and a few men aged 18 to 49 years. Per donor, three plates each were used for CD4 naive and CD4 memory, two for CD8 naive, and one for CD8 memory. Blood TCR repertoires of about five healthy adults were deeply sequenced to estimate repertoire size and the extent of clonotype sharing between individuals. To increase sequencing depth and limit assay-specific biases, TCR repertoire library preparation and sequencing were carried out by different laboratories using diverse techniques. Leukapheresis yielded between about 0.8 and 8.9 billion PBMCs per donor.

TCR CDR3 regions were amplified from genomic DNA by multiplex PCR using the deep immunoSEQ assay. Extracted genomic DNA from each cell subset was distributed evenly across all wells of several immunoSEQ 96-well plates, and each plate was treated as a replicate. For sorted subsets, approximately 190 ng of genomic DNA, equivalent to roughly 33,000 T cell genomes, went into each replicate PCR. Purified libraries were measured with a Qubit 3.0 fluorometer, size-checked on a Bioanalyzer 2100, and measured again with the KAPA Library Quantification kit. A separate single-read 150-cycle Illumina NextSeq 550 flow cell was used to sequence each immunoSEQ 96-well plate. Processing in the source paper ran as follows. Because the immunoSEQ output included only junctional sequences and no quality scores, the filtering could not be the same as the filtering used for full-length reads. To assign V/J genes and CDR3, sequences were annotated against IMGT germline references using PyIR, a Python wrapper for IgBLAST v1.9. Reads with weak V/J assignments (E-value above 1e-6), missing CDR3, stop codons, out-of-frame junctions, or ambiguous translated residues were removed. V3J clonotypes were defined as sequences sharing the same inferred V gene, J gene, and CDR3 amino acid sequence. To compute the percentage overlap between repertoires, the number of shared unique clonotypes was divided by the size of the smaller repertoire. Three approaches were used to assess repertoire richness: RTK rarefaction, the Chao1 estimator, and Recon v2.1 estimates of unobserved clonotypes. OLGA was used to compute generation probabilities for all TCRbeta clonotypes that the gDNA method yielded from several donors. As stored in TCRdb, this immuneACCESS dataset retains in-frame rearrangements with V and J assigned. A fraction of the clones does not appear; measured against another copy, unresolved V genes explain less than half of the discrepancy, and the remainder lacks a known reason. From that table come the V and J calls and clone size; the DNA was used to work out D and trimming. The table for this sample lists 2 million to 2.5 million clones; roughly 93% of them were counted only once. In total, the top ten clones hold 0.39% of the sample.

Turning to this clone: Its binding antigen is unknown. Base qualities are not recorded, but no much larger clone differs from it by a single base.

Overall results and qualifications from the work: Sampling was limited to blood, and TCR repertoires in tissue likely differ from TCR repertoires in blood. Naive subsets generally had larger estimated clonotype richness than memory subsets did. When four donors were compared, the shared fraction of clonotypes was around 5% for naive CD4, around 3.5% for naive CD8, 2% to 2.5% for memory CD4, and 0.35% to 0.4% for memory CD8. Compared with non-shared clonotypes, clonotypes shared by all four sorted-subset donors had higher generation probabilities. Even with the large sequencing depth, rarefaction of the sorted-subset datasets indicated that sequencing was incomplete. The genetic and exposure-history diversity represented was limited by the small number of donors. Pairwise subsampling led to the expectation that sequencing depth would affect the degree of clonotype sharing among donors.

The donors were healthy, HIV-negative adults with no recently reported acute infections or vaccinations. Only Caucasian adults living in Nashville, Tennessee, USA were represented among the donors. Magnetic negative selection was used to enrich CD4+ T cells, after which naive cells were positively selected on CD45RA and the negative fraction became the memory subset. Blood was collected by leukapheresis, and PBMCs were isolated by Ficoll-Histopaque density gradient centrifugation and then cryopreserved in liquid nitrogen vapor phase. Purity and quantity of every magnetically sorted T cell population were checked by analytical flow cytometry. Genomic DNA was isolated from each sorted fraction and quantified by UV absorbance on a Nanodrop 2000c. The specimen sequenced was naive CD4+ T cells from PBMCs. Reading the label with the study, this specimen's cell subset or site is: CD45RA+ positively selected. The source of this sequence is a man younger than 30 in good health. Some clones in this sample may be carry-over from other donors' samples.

The CDR3 here reads CASTAGGRPPGDEQYF. The DNA reads TGTGCCAGCACCGCTGGGGGTAGGCCCCCGGGTGACGAGCAGTACTTC. The chain is assembled from TRBV7-9 and TRBJ2-5; the D gene is possibly TRBD1 or TRBD2, each agreeing over 5 bases. The DNA matches TRBJ2-7 better at its end, which makes the J call doubtful. Taken from cysteine to phenylalanine, the CDR3 has 16 residues. The CDR3 DNA has 48 bases and is translated from base 1. The germline V gene (reference sequence) sets CDR1 to SEHNR and CDR2 to FQNEAQ.